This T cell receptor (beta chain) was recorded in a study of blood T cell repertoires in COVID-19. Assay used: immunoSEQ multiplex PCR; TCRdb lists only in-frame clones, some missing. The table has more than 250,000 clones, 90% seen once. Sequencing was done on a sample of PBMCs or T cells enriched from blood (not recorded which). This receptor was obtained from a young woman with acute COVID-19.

This CDR3 reads CASNKDRGQGTEAFF. CDR3 nucleotides: TGTGCCAGTAACAAGGACAGGGGGCAGGGCACTGAAGCTTTCTTT. V usage is TRBV19 and J usage is TRBJ1-1; 11 bases map to TRBD1. CDR1 and CDR2 (germline): LNHDA, SQIVND (reference sequence). The V segment lost 7 bases and the J segment 4 bases; nucleotides outside the gene matches: 8. CDR3 length equals 15 residues.